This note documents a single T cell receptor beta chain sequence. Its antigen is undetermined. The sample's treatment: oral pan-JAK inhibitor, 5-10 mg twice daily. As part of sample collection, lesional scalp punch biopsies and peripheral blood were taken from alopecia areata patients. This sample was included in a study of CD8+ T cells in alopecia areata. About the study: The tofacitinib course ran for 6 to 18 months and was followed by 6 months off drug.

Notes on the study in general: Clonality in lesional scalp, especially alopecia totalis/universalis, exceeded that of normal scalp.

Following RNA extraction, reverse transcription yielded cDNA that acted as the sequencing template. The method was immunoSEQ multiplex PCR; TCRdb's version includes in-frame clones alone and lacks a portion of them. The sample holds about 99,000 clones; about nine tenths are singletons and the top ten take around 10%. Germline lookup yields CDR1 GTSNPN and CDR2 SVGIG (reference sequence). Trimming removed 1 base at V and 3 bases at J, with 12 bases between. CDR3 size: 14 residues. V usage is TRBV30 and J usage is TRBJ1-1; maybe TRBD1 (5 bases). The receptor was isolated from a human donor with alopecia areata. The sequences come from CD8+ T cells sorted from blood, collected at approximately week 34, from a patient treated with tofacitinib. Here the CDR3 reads CAWSEAGRDTEAFF. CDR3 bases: TGTGCCTGGAGTGAGGCAGGGCGGGACACTGAAGCTTTCTTT.